This T cell receptor (beta chain) is drawn from a study of T cells in Graves' hyperthyroidism and ophthalmopathy. Each diagnosis drew on symptoms, thyroxine, TRAb, thyroid ultrasound and orbital computed tomography findings. PBMCs came from 10 ml fresh peripheral blood. This CDR3 is built from 15 residues. The germline V gene encodes CDR1 SNHLY and CDR2 FYNNEI. V dropped 6 bases and J dropped 1; count of bases not matched to a gene: 6. TCR beta CDR3 region amplification was performed from RNA transcripts. The primer set for the first-round RT-PCR of the TCR CDR3 was HTBI. TCRdb reprocessed the multiplex PCR reads with MiXCR, giving one entry per CDR3 protein. The table has 400,000 or so distinct CDR3 sequences, approximately 15% seen once. This clonotype came up many times.

The J gene is TRBJ1-1, the V gene TRBV2; the match to TRBD1 covers 9 bases. What was sequenced was blood. The TCR sequence derives from a woman aged 25 to 39 with Graves' ophthalmopathy. The CDR3 here is CASRGPGQGNTEAFF. CDR3 DNA sequence: TGTGCCAGCAGGGGACCGGGACAGGGGAACACTGAAGCTTTCTTT.